This entry describes one TCR beta chain. Living in 24 US areas, the participants were between about 18 and 100 years of age. The sample belongs to a study of blood T cell repertoires in COVID-19. Germline V gene data show CDR1 as LGHDT and CDR2 as YNNKEL (reference sequence). Losses at the gene ends were 0 bases for V and 5 bases for J; bases not matched to a gene: 4. This CDR3 has 15 amino acids. Only in-frame clones appear in the TCRdb table, and some are missing; sequencing was by immunoSEQ multiplex PCR. This table has about 230,000 clones, 89% appearing once. This clonotype was obtained from a woman in her twenties or thirties with acute COVID-19. The V gene is TRBV3-1 (or the pseudogene TRBV3-2), the J gene TRBJ2-5; the match to TRBD2 covers 9 bases. Sequenced: PBMCs or T cells enriched from blood (not recorded which). CDR3: CASSQDTSGGETQYF. As DNA, the CDR3 is TGTGCCAGCAGCCAAGATACGAGCGGGGGGGAGACCCAGTACTTC.